A single sample gave rise to the 5 T cell receptor beta chains below, sequenced in a study of cytomegalovirus exposure and HLA in healthy donors. Primers: 60 Vbeta forward and 13 Jbeta reverse. TCRdb keeps only in-frame clones here, not all; method: immunoSEQ multiplex PCR. The table lists some 150,000 clones, 70% to 80% of them singletons. Input material: PBMCs. The receptors shown here come from a woman in her fifties or sixties in good health and CMV-seronegative.

The rearrangement uses TRBV7-2 and TRBJ1-1; 8 bases agree with TRBD1. The CDR3 sequence is 16 residues long. The ends lost 1 base at V and 4 bases at J; junction bases unmatched: 8. CDR1 SGHTA and CDR2 FQGNSA come from the germline V gene. The CDR3 DNA reads TGTGCCAGCAGCTTAGGGACAGGGTGGTCGGGCACTGAAGCTTTCTTT. Translating gives CASSLGTGWSGTEAFF.

The chain joins TRBV7-2 to TRBJ1-6; D is possibly TRBD1 (6 bases). CDR1 and CDR2 from the germline V gene are SGHTA and FQGNSA. This CDR3 has 15 amino acids. The ends were cut back, 5 bases at V and 5 bases at J, with 13 bases in the middle. The CDR3 DNA sequence: TGTGCCAGCAGCCCTCGGGCAGGGGATAATTCACCCCTCCACTTT. Translated: CASSPRAGDNSPLHF.

This clone has a single count. The V and J genes are TRBV7-2 and TRBJ2-7, with 9 bases matching TRBD1. The CDR3 spans 13 residues. Germline trimming cut 5 bases from V and 6 bases from J; bases unmatched to any gene: 5. In germline, CDR1 is SGHTA, CDR2 FQGNSA. The DNA for the CDR3 is TGTGCCAGCAGCCCCCAGACAGGGGGCGAGCAGTACTTC. It encodes CASSPQTGGEQYF.

V and J are TRBV7-2 and TRBJ2-3; 8 bases align to TRBD1. CDR1 is SGHTA and CDR2 is FQGNSA in the germline V gene. The V and J ends lost 2 bases and 4 bases, in that order; junction bases with no gene match: 8. The CDR3 loop spans 16 amino acids. CDR3: CASSLRPGQGSDTQYF. The DNA for the CDR3 is TGTGCCAGCAGCTTAAGGCCCGGACAGGGTTCAGATACGCAGTATTTT. Variable domain in full (rest from reference TRBV7-2 and TRBJ2-3): GAGVSQSPSNKVTEKGKDVELRCDPISGHTALYWYRQSLGQGLEFLIYFQGNSAPDKSGLPSDRFSAERTGGSVSTLTIQRTQQEDSAVYLCASSLRPGQGSDTQYFGPGTRLTVL.

This sequence joins TRBV19 and TRBJ1-1; D remains ambiguous. The CDR3 has 14 residues. The V end lost 3 bases, the J end lost 1 base, and 9 bases lay between the germline ends. Germline CDR1 is LNHDA and CDR2 is SQIVND (reference sequence). The CDR3: CASSIRQANTEAFF. The CDR3 DNA is TGTGCCAGTAGTATTAGACAAGCGAACACTGAAGCTTTCTTT.